This entry features one T cell receptor (beta chain) sequence. These data are taken from a study of blood T cell repertoires in COVID-19. Measured with immunoSEQ multiplex PCR; TCRdb has only the in-frame clones, and not every one. The sample consists of about 270,000 clones, 83% of them appearing once. The CDR3 has 13 residues. V lost 3 bases, J lost 6 bases, and 2 bases stayed unmatched. Looked up from germline, CDR1 is GTSNPN and CDR2 is SVGIG (reference sequence). This sequence originates from a woman in her forties or fifties who had recovered from COVID-19. Sequenced sample: peripheral blood. This sequence joins TRBV30 and TRBJ1-6, with 7 bases matching TRBD1. The CDR3: CAWSRDSNSPLHF. The CDR3 DNA reads as TGTGCCTGGAGCCGGGACAGTAATTCACCCCTCCACTTT.